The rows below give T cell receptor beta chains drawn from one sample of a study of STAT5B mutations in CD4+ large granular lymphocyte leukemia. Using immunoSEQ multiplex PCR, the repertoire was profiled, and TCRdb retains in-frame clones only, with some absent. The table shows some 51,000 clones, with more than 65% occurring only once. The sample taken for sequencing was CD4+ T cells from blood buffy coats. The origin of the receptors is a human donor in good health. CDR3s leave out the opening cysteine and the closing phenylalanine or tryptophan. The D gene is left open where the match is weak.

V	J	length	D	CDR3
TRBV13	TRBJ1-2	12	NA	ASSPSGQGKGYT
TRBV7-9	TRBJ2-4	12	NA	ASSLGLDSDIQY
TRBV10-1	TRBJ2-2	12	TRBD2	ASGRGLDTGELF
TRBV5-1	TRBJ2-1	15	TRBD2	ASSLGDKAGGNNEQF
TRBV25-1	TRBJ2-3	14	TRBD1	ASSEPNHRGKNTQY
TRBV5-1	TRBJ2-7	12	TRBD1	ASSTGQVPYEQY
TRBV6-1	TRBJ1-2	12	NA	ASSARGSTYGYT
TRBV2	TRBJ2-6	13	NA	ASSDSQGGANVLT
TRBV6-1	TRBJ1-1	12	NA	ASSQTGVNTEAF
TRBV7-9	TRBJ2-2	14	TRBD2	ASSLGLAGGPGELF
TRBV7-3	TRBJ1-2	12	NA	ASSLTRGDYGYT
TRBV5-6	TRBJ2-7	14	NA	ASSGGLNPIVYEQY
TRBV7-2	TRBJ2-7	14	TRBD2	ASSPYSSGGEYEQY
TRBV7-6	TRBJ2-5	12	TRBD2	ASSSRTGGKTQY
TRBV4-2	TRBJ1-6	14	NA	ASSQGLTAYNSPLH
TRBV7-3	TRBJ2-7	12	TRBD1	ASSSTGGETEQY
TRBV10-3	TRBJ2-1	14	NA	AISGRRNRSYNEQF
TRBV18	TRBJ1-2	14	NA	ASSPLTGDREGGYT
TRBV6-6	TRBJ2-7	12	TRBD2	ASNPGLATNEQY
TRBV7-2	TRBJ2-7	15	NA	ASSLEVWQVPTYEQY
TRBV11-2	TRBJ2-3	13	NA	ASSLEWDSTDTQY
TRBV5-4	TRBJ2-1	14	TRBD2	ASSHQSGNIYNEQF
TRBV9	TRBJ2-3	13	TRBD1	ASSPGQGGTDTQY
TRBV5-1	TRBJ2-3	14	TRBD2	ASSLGIAGGTDTQY
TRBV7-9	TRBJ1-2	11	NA	ASSSRAYYGYT
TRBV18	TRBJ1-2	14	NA	ASSPAGTRERYGYT
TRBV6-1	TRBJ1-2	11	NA	ASTKDHRAPHS